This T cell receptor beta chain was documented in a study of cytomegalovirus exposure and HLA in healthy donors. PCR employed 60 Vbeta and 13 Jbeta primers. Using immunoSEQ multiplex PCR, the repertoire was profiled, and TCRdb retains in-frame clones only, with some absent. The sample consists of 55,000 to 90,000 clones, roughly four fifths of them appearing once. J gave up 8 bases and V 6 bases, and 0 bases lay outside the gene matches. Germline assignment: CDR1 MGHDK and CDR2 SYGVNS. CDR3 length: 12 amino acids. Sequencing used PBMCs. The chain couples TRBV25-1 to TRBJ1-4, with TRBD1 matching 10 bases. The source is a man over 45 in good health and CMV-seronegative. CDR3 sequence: CASRTGGEKLFF. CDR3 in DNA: TGTGCCAGCAGGACAGGGGGCGAAAAACTGTTTTTT.